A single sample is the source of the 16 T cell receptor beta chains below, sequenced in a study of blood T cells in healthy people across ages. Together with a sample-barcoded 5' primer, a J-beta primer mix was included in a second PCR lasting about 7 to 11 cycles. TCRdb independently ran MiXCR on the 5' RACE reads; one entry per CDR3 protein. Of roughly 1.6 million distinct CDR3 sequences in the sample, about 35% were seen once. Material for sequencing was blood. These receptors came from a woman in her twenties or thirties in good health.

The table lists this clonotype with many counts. The CDR3: CAIASGGLGDTQYF. CDR3 DNA: TGTGCCATCGCTAGCGGGGGGCTTGGAGATACGCAGTATTTT. The chain joins TRBV10-3 to TRBJ2-3, with 11 bases aligning to TRBD2. This CDR3 contains 14 residues. Trimming took 8 bases from V and 5 from J; bases not matched to a gene: 6. Germline V CDR1 and CDR2: ENHRY, SYGVKD.

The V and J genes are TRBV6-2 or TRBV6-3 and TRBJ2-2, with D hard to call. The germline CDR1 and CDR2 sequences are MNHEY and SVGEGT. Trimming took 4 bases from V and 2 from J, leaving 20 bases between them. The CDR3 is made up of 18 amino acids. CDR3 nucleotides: TGTGCCAGCAGTTCCTTCCGCCCGACTGGGCGTAACACCGGGGAGCTGTTTTTT. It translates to CASSSFRPTGRNTGELFF.

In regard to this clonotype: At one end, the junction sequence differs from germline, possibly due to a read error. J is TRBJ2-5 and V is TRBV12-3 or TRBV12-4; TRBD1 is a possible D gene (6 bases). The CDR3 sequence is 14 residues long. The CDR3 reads CASSLGQGHETQYF. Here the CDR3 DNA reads TGTGCCAGCAGTTTGGGGCAGGGGCACGAGACCCAGTACTTT.

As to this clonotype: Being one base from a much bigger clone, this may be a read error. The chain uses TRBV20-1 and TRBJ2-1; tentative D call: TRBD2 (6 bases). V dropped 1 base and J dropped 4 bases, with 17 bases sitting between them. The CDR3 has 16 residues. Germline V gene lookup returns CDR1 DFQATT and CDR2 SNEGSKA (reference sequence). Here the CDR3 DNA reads TGCAGTGCTAGAGGGGCTAGCGCAGCCTTATACAATGAGCAGTTCTTC. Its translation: CSARGASAALYNEQFF.

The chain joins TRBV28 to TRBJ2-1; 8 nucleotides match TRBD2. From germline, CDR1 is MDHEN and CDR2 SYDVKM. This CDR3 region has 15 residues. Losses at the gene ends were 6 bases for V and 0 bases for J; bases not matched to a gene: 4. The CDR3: CASRETSDSYNEQFF. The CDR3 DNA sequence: TGTGCCAGCAGAGAGACTAGCGACTCCTACAATGAGCAGTTCTTC.

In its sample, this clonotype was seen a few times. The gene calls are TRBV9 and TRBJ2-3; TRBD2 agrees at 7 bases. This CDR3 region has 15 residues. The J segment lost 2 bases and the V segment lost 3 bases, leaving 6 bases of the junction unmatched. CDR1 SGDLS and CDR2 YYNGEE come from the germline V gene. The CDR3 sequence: CASSARGDLTDTQYF. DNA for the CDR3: TGTGCCAGCAGCGCCCGGGGGGATCTCACAGATACGCAGTATTTT. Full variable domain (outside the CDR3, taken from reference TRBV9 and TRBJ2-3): DSGVTQTPKHLITATGQRVTLRCSPRSGDLSVYWYQQSLDQGLQFLIQYYNGEERAKGNILERFSAQQFPDLHSELNLSSLELGDSALYFCASSARGDLTDTQYFGPGTRLTVL.

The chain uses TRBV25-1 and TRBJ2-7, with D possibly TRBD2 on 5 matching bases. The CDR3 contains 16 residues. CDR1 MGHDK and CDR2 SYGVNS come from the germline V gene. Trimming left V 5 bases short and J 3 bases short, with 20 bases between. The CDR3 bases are TGTGCCAGCAGTCAAATCGACGTGGGAGACCGCTACGAGCAGTACTTC. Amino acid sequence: CASSQIDVGDRYEQYF.

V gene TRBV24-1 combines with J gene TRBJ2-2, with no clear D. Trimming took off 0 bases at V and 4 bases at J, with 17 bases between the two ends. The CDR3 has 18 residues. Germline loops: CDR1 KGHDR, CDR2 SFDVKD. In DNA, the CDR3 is TGTGCCACCAGTGATTTGCCGGGCCCCGGTATGAGCACCGGGGAGCTGTTTTTT. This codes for CATSDLPGPGMSTGELFF.

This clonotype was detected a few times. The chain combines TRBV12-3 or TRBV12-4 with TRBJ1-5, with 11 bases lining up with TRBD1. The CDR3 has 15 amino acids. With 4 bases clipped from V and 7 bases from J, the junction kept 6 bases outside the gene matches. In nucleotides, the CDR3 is TGTGCCAGCAGTTCCGCGGACAGGGGGCTACAGCCCCAGCATTTT. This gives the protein CASSSADRGLQPQHF.

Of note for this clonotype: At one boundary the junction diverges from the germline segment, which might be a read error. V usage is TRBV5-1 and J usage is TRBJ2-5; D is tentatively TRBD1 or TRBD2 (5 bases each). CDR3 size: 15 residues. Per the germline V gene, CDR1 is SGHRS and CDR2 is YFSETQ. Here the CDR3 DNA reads TGCGCCAGCAGCTTGGCAGGGTACTTGGGGGAGACCAAGTACTTC. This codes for CASSLAGYLGETKYF.

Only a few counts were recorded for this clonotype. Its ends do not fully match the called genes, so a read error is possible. The CDR3 region is CAGRETSGGPNTQYF. CDR3 sequence (DNA): TGTGCCGGCAGGGAGACTAGCGGGGGGCCGAATACGCAGTATTTT. This rearrangement joins TRBV2 to TRBJ2-3; TRBD2 matches 13 bases. Germline assignment: CDR1 SNHLY and CDR2 FYNNEI. The CDR3 is made up of 15 amino acids.

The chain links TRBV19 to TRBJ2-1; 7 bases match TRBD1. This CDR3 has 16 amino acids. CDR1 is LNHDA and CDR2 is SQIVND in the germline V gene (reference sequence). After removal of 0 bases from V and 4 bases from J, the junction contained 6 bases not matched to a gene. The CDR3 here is CASSIDRRDRYNEQFF. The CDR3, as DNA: TGTGCCAGTAGTATAGATCGCAGGGACAGATACAATGAGCAGTTCTTC. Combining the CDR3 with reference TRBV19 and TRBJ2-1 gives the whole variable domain DGGITQSPKYLFRKEGQNVTLSCEQNLNHDAMYWYRQDPGQGLRLIYYSQIVNDFQKGDIAEGYSVSREKKESFPLTVTSAQKNPTAFYLCASSIDRRDRYNEQFFGPGTRLTVL.

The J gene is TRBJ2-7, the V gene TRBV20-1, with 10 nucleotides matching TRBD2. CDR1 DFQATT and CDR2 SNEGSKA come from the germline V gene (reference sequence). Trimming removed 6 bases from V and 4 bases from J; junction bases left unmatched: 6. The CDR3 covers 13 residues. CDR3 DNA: TGCAGTGCCTCTAGCGGGAGAGGGTACGAGCAGTACTTC. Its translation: CSASSGRGYEQYF.

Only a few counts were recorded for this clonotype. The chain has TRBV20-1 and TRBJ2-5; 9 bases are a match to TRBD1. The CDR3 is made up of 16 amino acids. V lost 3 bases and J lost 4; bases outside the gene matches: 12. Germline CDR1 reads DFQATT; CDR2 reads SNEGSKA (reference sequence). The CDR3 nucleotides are TGCAGTGCTAGGGACAGGGGTGCTACCCACCCAGAGACCCAGTACTTC. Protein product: CSARDRGATHPETQYF.

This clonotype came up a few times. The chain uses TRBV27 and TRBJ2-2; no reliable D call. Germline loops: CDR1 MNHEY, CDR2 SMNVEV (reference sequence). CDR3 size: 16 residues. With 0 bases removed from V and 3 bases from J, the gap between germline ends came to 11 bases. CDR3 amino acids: CASSLSSSLHTGELFF. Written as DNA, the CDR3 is TGTGCCAGCAGTTTATCGAGCAGCTTACACACCGGGGAGCTGTTTTTT.

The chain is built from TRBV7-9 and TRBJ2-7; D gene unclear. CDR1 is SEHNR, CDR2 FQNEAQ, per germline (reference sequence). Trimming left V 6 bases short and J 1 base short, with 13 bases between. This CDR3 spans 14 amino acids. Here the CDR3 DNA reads TGTGCCAGCAGTCCCCTTGTCCTATCCTACGAGCAGTACTTC. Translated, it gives CASSPLVLSYEQYF.